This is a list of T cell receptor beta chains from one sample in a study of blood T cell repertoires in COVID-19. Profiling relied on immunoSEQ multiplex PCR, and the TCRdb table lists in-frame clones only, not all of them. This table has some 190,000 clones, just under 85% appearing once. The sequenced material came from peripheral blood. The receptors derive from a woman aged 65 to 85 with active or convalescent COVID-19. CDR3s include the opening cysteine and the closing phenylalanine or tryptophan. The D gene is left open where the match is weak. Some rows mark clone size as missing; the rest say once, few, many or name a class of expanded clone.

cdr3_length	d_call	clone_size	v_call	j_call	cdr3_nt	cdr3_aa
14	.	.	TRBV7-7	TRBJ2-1	TGTGCCAGCAGCTCATCATCCGCCGGGGGTGAGCAGTTCTTC	CASSSSSAGGEQFF
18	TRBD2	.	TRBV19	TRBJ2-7	TGTGCCAGTAGTATAGTTTTAACTAGCGGGAGTGGCACCTACGAGCAGTACTTC	CASSIVLTSGSGTYEQYF
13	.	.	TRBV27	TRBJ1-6	TGTGCCAGCAGTTTGACAGCTAATTCACCCCTCCACTTT	CASSLTANSPLHF
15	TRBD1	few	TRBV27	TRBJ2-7	TGTGCCAGCAGTAGCCCGGGACAGGCGGCCTACGAGCAGTACTTC	CASSSPGQAAYEQYF
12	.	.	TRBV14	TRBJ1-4	TGTGCCAGCAGCCTCCCCGGGGGAAAACTGTTTTTT	CASSLPGGKLFF
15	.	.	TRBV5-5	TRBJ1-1	TGTGCCAGCACCTCGGAGGTTACGGAGAACACTGAAGCTTTCTTT	CASTSEVTENTEAFF
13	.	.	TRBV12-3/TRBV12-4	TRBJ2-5	TGTGCCAGCAGTCGACTAGACGCAGAGACCCAGTACTTC	CASSRLDAETQYF
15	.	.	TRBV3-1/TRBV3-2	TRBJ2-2	TGTGCCAGCAGCCAAGAAGGGGGGGTCACCGGGGAGCTGTTTTTT	CASSQEGGVTGELFF
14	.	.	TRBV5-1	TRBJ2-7	TGCGCCAGCAGCTTGGTAGCGCGTCCGGGCGAGCAGTACTTC	CASSLVARPGEQYF
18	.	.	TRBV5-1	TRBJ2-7	TGCGCCAGCAGCACGGAGGGTTCTAGCGGTGGTGGGGGCCACGAGCAGTACTTC	CASSTEGSSGGGGHEQYF
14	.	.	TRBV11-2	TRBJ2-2	TGTGCCAGCAGCTTTAGCCCTTGGACCGGGGAGCTGTTTTTT	CASSFSPWTGELFF
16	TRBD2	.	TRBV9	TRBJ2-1	TGTGCCAGCAGCGTAGGGGGAGCGGGGGGTTACAATGAGCAGTTCTTC	CASSVGGAGGYNEQFF
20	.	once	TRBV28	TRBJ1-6	TGTGCCAGCAGTCGCACAGGGTCCGGTGTGCAGAGCTCCTATAATTCACCCCTCCACTTT	CASSRTGSGVQSSYNSPLHF
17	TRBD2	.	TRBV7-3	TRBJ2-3	TGTGCCAGCAGCCCGAGGGCGGGGGATTCTAGCACAGATACGCAGTATTTT	CASSPRAGDSSTDTQYF
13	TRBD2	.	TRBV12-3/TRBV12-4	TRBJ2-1	TGTGCCAGCAGTTTTCCCCCGGGGGGGCAGCAGTTCTTC	CASSFPPGGQQFF
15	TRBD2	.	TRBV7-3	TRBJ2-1	TGTGCCAGCAGCTTAGCGGGAGGGCAGATGAATGAGCAGTTCTTC	CASSLAGGQMNEQFF
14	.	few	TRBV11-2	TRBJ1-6	TGTGCCAGCAGCTTGGGACAAGCGAATTCACCCCTCCACTTT	CASSLGQANSPLHF
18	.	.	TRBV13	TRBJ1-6	TGTGCCAGCAGCCTCCAGGGTGGCCTTAGCTCCTATAATTCACCCCTCCACTTT	CASSLQGGLSSYNSPLHF
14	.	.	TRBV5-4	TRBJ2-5	TGTGCCAGCAGCACGGGCAGGGGCCAAGAGACCCAGTACTTC	CASSTGRGQETQYF
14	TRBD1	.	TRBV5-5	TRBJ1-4	TGTGCCAGCAGCTTGCTCCCGGACAGGGAAAAACTGTTTTTT	CASSLLPDREKLFF
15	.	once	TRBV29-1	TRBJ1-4	TGCAGCGTTCGCGACTCCTATGAGGAAAATGAAAAACTGTTTTTT	CSVRDSYEENEKLFF
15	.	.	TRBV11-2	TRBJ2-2	TGTGCCAGCAGCTTAATAAGCCCGAACACCGGGGAGCTGTTTTTT	CASSLISPNTGELFF
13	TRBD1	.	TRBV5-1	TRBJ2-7	TGCGCCAGCAGCTTGACAGGGGGGACGGAGCAGTACTTC	CASSLTGGTEQYF
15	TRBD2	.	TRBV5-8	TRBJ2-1	TGTGCCAGCAGCTTGGGGACTAGCGGAAGTAATGAGCAGTTCTTC	CASSLGTSGSNEQFF
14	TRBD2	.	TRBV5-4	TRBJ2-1	TGTGCCAGCAGCTTCAGCGGGAGGGACAATGAGCAGTTCTTC	CASSFSGRDNEQFF
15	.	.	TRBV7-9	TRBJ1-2	TGTGCCAGCAGTCGGCCACAAGGAGAACTTATGGGCTACACCTTC	CASSRPQGELMGYTF
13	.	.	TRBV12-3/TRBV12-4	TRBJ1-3	TGTGCCACCGGGGGGCCGAATGGAAACACCATATATTTT	CATGGPNGNTIYF
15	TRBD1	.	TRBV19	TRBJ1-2	TGTGCCAGTACCGATCCGGGACAGGGGAACTATGGCTACACCTTC	CASTDPGQGNYGYTF
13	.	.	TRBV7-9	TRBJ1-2	TGTGCCAGCAGCCCAGCGAGAGAAAGAGGCTACACCTTC	CASSPARERGYTF
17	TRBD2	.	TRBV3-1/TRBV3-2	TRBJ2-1	TGTGCCAGCAGCCACTACCATAGCGGGAGTACCTACAATGAGCAGTTCTTC	CASSHYHSGSTYNEQFF
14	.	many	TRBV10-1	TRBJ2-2	TGCGCCAGCAGTGAGTACAGAACCGGAGGGGAGCTGTTTTTT	CASSEYRTGGELFF
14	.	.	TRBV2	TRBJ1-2	TGTGCCAGCAGTGAGCAAGGGGGGGCGTATGGCTACACCTTC	CASSEQGGAYGYTF
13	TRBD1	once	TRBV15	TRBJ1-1	TGTGCCACCAGCAGCACAGGGGGCACTGAAGCTTTCTTT	CATSSTGGTEAFF
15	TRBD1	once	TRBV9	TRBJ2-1	TGTGCCAGCAGCCTTGGCAGGGGGCAGGACAATGAGCAGTTCTTC	CASSLGRGQDNEQFF
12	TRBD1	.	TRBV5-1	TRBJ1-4	TGCGCCAGCAGCTTCGACAGGGAAGAACTGTTTTTT	CASSFDREELFF
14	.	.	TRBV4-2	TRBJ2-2	TGTGCCAGCAGTAGCGGATCGAACACCGGGGAGCTGTTTTTT	CASSSGSNTGELFF
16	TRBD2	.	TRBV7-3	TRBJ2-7	TGTGCCAGCAGTCGAAAGGGGACTAGCGCGTCCTACGAGCAGTACTTC	CASSRKGTSASYEQYF
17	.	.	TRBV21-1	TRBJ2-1	TGTGCCAGCAGCAAATCCCAACAGGGAATCTCCTACAATGAGCAGTTCTTC	CASSKSQQGISYNEQFF
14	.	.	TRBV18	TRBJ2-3	TGTGCCAGCTCACCCACAGCTCGCACAGATACGCAGTATTTT	CASSPTARTDTQYF
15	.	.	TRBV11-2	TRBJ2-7	TGTGCCAGCAGCTCGACCTCAGCGTACCCCTACGAGCAGTACTTC	CASSSTSAYPYEQYF
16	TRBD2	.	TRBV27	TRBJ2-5	TGTGCCAGCAGTCCCTATGGTAGCGGGGGTCAAGAGACCCAGTACTTC	CASSPYGSGGQETQYF